Below, one T cell receptor (beta chain) is given with its context. This sample stems from a study of blood T cell repertoires in COVID-19. Turning to the study itself: Spain, Italy and the United States supplied samples that represented acute and convalescent COVID-19. PBMCs, B-cell-depleted T cells, or T cells provided the cDNA or gDNA that made up the material.

In the original workflow: Researchers report that nucleated cell counts were estimated from reference gene primer amplification. Sequenced by immunoSEQ multiplex PCR; TCRdb stores in-frame clones only, minus some. Clone size and V and J calls were adopted from that table, with D and trimming inferred from the DNA. The sample contains around 80,000 clones, roughly four fifths of which appear only once. This CDR3 has 16 residues. This chain uses TRBV21-1 with TRBJ1-5; the table calls TRBD1, which could not be checked here. TRBV21-1 is described as a pseudogene. The receptor's source is a human donor in a cohort sampled during active COVID-19. Input material: peripheral blood. The CDR3 DNA follows: TGTGCCAGCAGCCCCCCGACAGTCACCGAAAATCAGCCCCAGCATTTT. Its protein is CASSPPTVTENQPQHF.